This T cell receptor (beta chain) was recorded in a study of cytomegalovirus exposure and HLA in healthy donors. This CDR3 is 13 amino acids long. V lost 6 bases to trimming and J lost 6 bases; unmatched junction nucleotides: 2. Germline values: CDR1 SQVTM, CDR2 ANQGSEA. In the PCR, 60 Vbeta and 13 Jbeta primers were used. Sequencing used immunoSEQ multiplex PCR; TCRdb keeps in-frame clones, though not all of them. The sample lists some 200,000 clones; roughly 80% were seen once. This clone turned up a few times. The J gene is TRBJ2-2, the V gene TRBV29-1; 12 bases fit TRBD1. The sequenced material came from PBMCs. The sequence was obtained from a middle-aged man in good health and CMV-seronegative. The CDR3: CSVGQGAAGELFF. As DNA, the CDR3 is TGCAGCGTGGGACAGGGGGCGGCCGGGGAGCTGTTTTTT.